The 30 T cell receptor beta chains below come from one sample, sequenced in a study of T cells in Graves' hyperthyroidism and ophthalmopathy (dated by TCRdb to the late 2010s). Library preparation used multiplex PCR. Sequencing was carried out with an Illumina HiSeq 2000. Amplification of TCR beta CDR3 regions was carried out from RNA transcripts. The TCR CDR3 was subjected to a first round of RT-PCR using the HTBI primer set and the Qiagen OneStep RT-PCR kit. The public reads were quality trimmed at Q25 with fastp and then assembled into clones with MiXCR by TCRdb, keeping productive beta chains. Records with the same CDR3 protein are collapsed into one entry carrying the most frequent genes and DNA. The sample records hundreds of thousands of distinct CDR3 sequences, roughly 18% of which are singletons. The ten top clones hold about 40% of the sample. Material for sequencing was blood. All receptors derive from a middle-aged man with Graves' ophthalmopathy.

This clonotype appeared many times. The CDR3: CAWSLSGSSYEQYF. The CDR3 DNA reads as TGTGCCTGGAGTCTCAGCGGGAGCTCCTACGAGCAGTACTTC. This chain links TRBV30 with TRBJ2-7; TRBD2 aligns across 8 bases. Trimming took 2 bases from V and 0 from J; bases not matched to a gene: 3. The CDR3 consists of 14 residues. From germline, CDR1 is GTSNPN and CDR2 SVGIG (reference sequence).

DNA for the CDR3: TGTGCCAGCAGCTTATTAAAGCGGGAGCAGGGGGAGACCCAGTACTTC. Residues: CASSLLKREQGETQYF. V is TRBV13 and J is TRBJ2-5, with TRBD2 matching 8 bases. This CDR3 region has 16 residues. Germline-derived CDR1 and CDR2 are PRHDT and FYEKMQ (reference sequence). J was trimmed by 5 bases and V by 2 bases; bases with no gene match: 10.

The V call is TRBV19, the J call TRBJ2-7; D unresolved. V was shortened by 5 bases and J by 2 bases, with 13 bases between the two germline ends. The CDR3 runs to 14 residues. CDR1 and CDR2 from the germline V gene are LNHDA and SQIVND (reference sequence). This CDR3 reads CASSLMAATYEQYF. The CDR3 nucleotides read TGTGCCAGTAGTCTAATGGCGGCAACCTACGAGCAGTACTTC.

The chain combines TRBV27 with TRBJ1-5, with a possible D match to TRBD1 (5 bases). In germline, CDR1 is MNHEY, CDR2 SMNVEV (reference sequence). The ends were cut back, 4 bases at V and 7 bases at J, with 11 bases in the middle. This CDR3 has 13 residues. The CDR3 reads CASSSGTAQPQHF. CDR3 in DNA: TGTGCCAGCAGTTCAGGGACGGCACAGCCCCAGCATTTT.

In its sample, this clonotype was seen many times. The chain combines TRBV30 with TRBJ2-2; no reliable D call. The germline V gene encodes CDR1 GTSNPN and CDR2 SVGIG (reference sequence). The V gene lost 4 bases and the J gene lost 5 bases, with 5 bases spanning the gap. There are 11 residues in the CDR3. CDR3 sequence (DNA): TGTGCCTGGAAGGTAACCGGGGAGCTGTTTTTT. Protein sequence: CAWKVTGELFF.

This clonotype was counted at least ten times. The chain employs TRBV9 and TRBJ1-1; D remains ambiguous. The CDR3 length is 13 residues. The germline gives CDR1 SGDLS, CDR2 YYNGEE. V was pared by 6 bases and J by 1 base, with 10 bases between. CDR3 protein: CASKGTENTEAFF. CDR3 nucleotides: TGTGCCAGCAAGGGTACGGAGAACACTGAAGCTTTCTTT.

The chain employs TRBV6-1 and TRBJ2-5; D call uncertain. CDR1 and CDR2 from the germline V gene are MNHNS and SASEGT. This CDR3 spans 13 amino acids. The V end was cut by 6 bases, the J end by 5 bases, with 13 bases between. The CDR3 DNA sequence: TGTGCCAGCAGCCCAAACGCGCGGGAGACCCAGTACTTC. It codes for CASSPNARETQYF.

This chain uses TRBV7-2 with TRBJ2-5, with D tentatively TRBD1 or TRBD2 (5 bases each). The CDR3 has 14 amino acids. V was clipped by 4 bases and J by 5 bases, with 14 bases between them. Germline CDR1 and CDR2: SGHTA and FQGNSA. This CDR3 is CASSSSSEGETQYF. CDR3 sequence (DNA): TGTGCCAGCAGCTCCTCCAGCGAGGGGGAGACCCAGTACTTC.

The rearrangement uses TRBV6-2 or TRBV6-3 and TRBJ1-1; no reliable D call. This CDR3 comprises 14 residues. The V gene lost 5 bases and the J gene lost 0 bases, with 10 bases spanning the gap. The germline CDR1 and CDR2 sequences are MNHEY and SVGEGT. Written as DNA, the CDR3 is TGTGCCAGCAGTGGATCGGTGGTGAACACTGAAGCTTTCTTT. This codes for CASSGSVVNTEAFF.

This clonotype occurred many times. The CDR3 is CASTEQGQWESYEQYF. The CDR3 nucleotides read TGCGCCAGCACCGAGCAGGGACAGTGGGAATCCTACGAGCAGTACTTC. This sequence joins TRBV5-1 and TRBJ2-7, with 7 bases lining up with TRBD1. Germline V gene lookup returns CDR1 SGHRS and CDR2 YFSETQ. With V trimmed by 6 bases and J by 1 base, 13 bases remained unmatched. The CDR3 has 16 amino acids.

V gene TRBV27 combines with J gene TRBJ2-1; a possible D gene is TRBD2 (5 bases). Germline V CDR1 and CDR2: MNHEY, SMNVEV (reference sequence). V was trimmed by 6 bases and J by 11 bases, leaving 20 bases between them. The CDR3 covers 14 residues. The CDR3 here is CASRVSPYPGKQFF. DNA of the CDR3: TGTGCCAGCAGAGTATCTCCCTATCCGGGGAAGCAGTTCTTC.

Of note for this clonotype: A much larger clone differs by one base, so this may be a read error. This chain links TRBV2 with TRBJ2-3, with D maybe TRBD2 (5 bases). Germline lookup yields CDR1 SNHLY and CDR2 FYNNEI. The CDR3 runs to 15 residues. The CDR3 is CASRPRVASIDTQYF. DNA for the CDR3: TGTGCCAGCAGGCCGAGAGTAGCTAGCATAGATACGCAGTATTTT.

This clonotype occurred many times. The V and J genes are TRBV28 and TRBJ2-2; weak D call: TRBD2 (6 bases). The V end was cut by 5 bases, the J end by 3 bases, with 16 bases between. The V gene's germline CDR1 is MDHEN and CDR2 SYDVKM. This CDR3 is 16 amino acids long. The DNA of the CDR3 is TGTGCCAGCAGTGGCCCCGGAGGGCTACACACCGGGGAGCTGTTTTTT. Translating it yields CASSGPGGLHTGELFF.

The gene calls are TRBV10-3 and TRBJ1-1, with 7 bases lining up with TRBD1. J lost 2 bases, V lost 6 bases, and 3 bases had no gene match. Germline CDR1 reads ENHRY; CDR2 reads SYGVKD. The CDR3 length is 13 residues. Here the CDR3 DNA reads TGTGCCATCAGGGGGACAGTTAACACTGAAGCTTTCTTT. Translated, it gives CAIRGTVNTEAFF.

This clonotype was counted many times. The rearrangement uses TRBV7-3 and TRBJ2-2; 9 nucleotides match TRBD1. This CDR3 comprises 15 residues. Germline lookup yields CDR1 SGHTA and CDR2 FQGTGA. With V trimmed by 2 bases and J by 6 bases, 4 bases remained unmatched. CDR3 region: CASSLSGQGSGELFF. The CDR3 DNA sequence: TGTGCCAGCAGCTTATCGGGACAGGGATCCGGGGAGCTGTTTTTT.

The genes are TRBV4-1 and TRBJ1-6, with D unclear. Trimming shortened V by 1 base and J by 7 bases, and 14 bases separated the two germline ends. The CDR3 totals 16 residues. Germline loops: CDR1 MGHRA, CDR2 YSYEKL. The chain's CDR3 is CASSQGGHSLNSPLHF. Here the CDR3 DNA reads TGCGCCAGCAGCCAAGGAGGCCACTCTTTGAATTCACCCCTCCACTTT.

The rearrangement uses TRBV6-1 and TRBJ2-1, with 9 nucleotides matching TRBD1. CDR3 length equals 16 residues. The germline V gene encodes CDR1 MNHNS and CDR2 SASEGT. Trimming took 5 bases from V and 6 from J; bases not matched to a gene: 11. Here the CDR3 reads CASSKGTGQGANEQFF. The CDR3 DNA is TGTGCCAGCAGTAAAGGAACGGGACAGGGTGCCAATGAGCAGTTCTTC.

This clonotype was observed a single time. The J gene is TRBJ2-5, the V gene TRBV6-2 or TRBV6-3; 7 bases fit TRBD2. This CDR3 is built from 16 residues. CDR1 is MNHEY, CDR2 SVGEGT, per germline. Trimming at V came to 0 bases and at J to 4 bases, leaving 8 bases not matched to a gene. The CDR3 region is CASSYSWREKVETQYF. CDR3 DNA sequence: TGTGCCAGCAGTTACTCGTGGCGGGAGAAAGTAGAGACCCAGTACTTC.

This clonotype was picked up many times. The chain combines TRBV20-1 with TRBJ2-7, with TRBD1 matching over 7 bases. Trimming cost V 4 bases and J 4 bases; bases outside gene matches: 10. The CDR3 totals 14 residues. Germline V gene data show CDR1 as DFQATT and CDR2 as SNEGSKA (reference sequence). The CDR3 bases are TGCAGTGCTATCTCCCCGGGACAGCCATACGAGCAGTACTTC. Translated: CSAISPGQPYEQYF.

In regard to this clonotype: A read error may be the cause here, since a much bigger clone is one base away. The chain uses TRBV18 and TRBJ2-2; perhaps TRBD1 as D (5 bases). CDR1 is KGHSH, CDR2 LQKENI, per germline. Trimming removed 2 bases from V and 3 bases from J, with 16 bases in between. The CDR3 spans 17 residues. CDR3: CASSPSVGRADTGELFF. DNA for the CDR3: TGTGCCAGCTCACCATCGGTCGGCAGGGCGGACACCGGGGAGCTGTTTTTT.

This clonotype showed up many times. V and J are TRBV28 and TRBJ2-5, with unresolved D. The CDR3 contains 12 residues. Per the germline V gene, CDR1 is MDHEN and CDR2 is SYDVKM. Trimming pared 6 bases from V and 7 bases from J, leaving 12 bases between. CDR3 residues: CASSLAGSTQYF. The DNA of the CDR3 is TGTGCCAGCAGCCTCGCAGGTTCGACCCAGTACTTC.

This chain joins TRBV7-8 and TRBJ1-6; D is unresolved. V lost 1 base to trimming and J lost 8 bases, with 9 bases between them. Germline CDR1 and CDR2: SGHVS and FQNEAQ. This CDR3 comprises 14 residues. CDR3 loop: CASSLEGEHSPLHF. The CDR3 nucleotides read TGTGCCAGCAGCTTAGAGGGTGAGCATTCACCCCTCCACTTT.

V gene TRBV24-1 combines with J gene TRBJ1-2; D is perhaps TRBD1 (6 bases). Deletions cut 11 bases from V and 4 bases from J, with 13 bases between. From germline, CDR1 is KGHDR and CDR2 SFDVKD. This CDR3 region has 12 residues. The CDR3, as DNA: TGTGCCAACCCTAGGGGGGGCTATGGCTACACCTTC. Residues: CANPRGGYGYTF.

This clonotype appeared many times. This rearrangement joins TRBV7-9 to TRBJ1-1, with 9 bases aligning to TRBD1. Losses at the gene ends were 5 bases for V and 6 bases for J; bases not matched to a gene: 10. Germline V lookup: CDR1 SEHNR, CDR2 FQNEAQ (reference sequence). The CDR3 loop spans 15 amino acids. CDR3 loop: CASSTTGQGHAEAFF. CDR3 sequence (DNA): TGTGCCAGCAGCACCACGGGACAGGGTCACGCTGAAGCTTTCTTT.

This clonotype was found many times. The rearrangement joins TRBV27 to TRBJ2-1; the match to TRBD1 covers 11 bases. Germline V lookup: CDR1 MNHEY, CDR2 SMNVEV (reference sequence). CDR3 length: 20 amino acids. The junction had 17 bases not matched to a gene; V was cut back by 1 base and J by 6 bases. The CDR3: CASSLLRTGGGIFPGNEQFF. The CDR3 DNA reads TGTGCCAGCAGTTTATTGAGGACAGGGGGCGGAATCTTTCCTGGCAATGAGCAGTTCTTC.

J is TRBJ1-6 and V is TRBV6-5, with 9 positions matching TRBD1. The trim removed 4 bases at V and 9 bases at J, leaving 4 bases unmatched. Germline CDR1 is MNHEY and CDR2 is SVGAGI. The CDR3 is 14 amino acids. This CDR3 is CASSFDRGTSPLHF. CDR3 nucleotides: TGTGCCAGCAGTTTCGACAGGGGGACTTCACCCCTCCACTTT.

This clonotype has only a few counts. The rearrangement links TRBV10-2 to TRBJ2-5; D not resolved. Between the trimmed V and J ends, which lost 3 bases and 2 bases, there was a span of 4 bases. Germline lookup yields CDR1 WSHSY and CDR2 SAAADI. The CDR3 contains 12 residues. The CDR3 nucleotides read TGCGCCAGCAGTGAAGAACAAGAGACCCAGTACTTC. This codes for CASSEEQETQYF.

This clonotype showed up many times. The J gene is TRBJ2-7, the V gene TRBV5-1; perhaps TRBD2 as D (6 bases). Germline values: CDR1 SGHRS, CDR2 YFSETQ. This CDR3 has 12 residues. Trimming left V 3 bases short and J 5 bases short, with 9 bases between. In nucleotides, the CDR3 is TGCGCCAGCAGCTCGGGACTCCACGAGCAGTACTTC. It specifies CASSSGLHEQYF.

This clonotype showed up many times. This chain links TRBV6-2 or TRBV6-3 with TRBJ1-5; D possibly corresponds to TRBD1 (6 bases). From germline, CDR1 is MNHEY and CDR2 SVGEGT. The length of the CDR3 is 13 residues. V lost 10 bases to trimming and J lost 7 bases, with 17 bases between them. The chain's CDR3 is CATQGQSHQPQHF. The DNA of the CDR3 is TGTGCCACCCAGGGACAATCGCACCAGCCCCAGCATTTT.

Ten or more counts support this clonotype. V is TRBV6-2 or TRBV6-3 and J is TRBJ2-5; a weak D match, TRBD2 (7 bases). The CDR3 spans 17 residues. Trimming took off 6 bases at V and 3 bases at J, with 23 bases between the two ends. Germline loops: CDR1 MNHEY, CDR2 SVGEGT. This CDR3 is CASREGGAARREETQYF. For the CDR3, the DNA is TGTGCCAGCAGAGAGGGGGGGGCGGCTAGACGGGAAGAGACCCAGTACTTC.